Listed below are T cell receptor beta chains from one sample, sequenced in a study of blood T cell repertoires in COVID-19. The data were produced by immunoSEQ multiplex PCR, yet TCRdb's version contains in-frame clones alone and is incomplete. The sample contains 250,000 or so clones, 89% of which appear only once. The sample consisted of peripheral blood. The receptors were gathered from a woman in her thirties or forties who had recovered from COVID-19. Both conserved end residues are part of each CDR3. Each record gives: clone size, CDR3 length, V gene, J gene, D gene, CDR3 protein, CDR3 DNA. The D gene is left open where the match is weak. Not every row has a clone size; where given, it reads once, few, many or a size class.

>few|14|TRBV2|TRBJ1-5|.
CASDGQGGNQPQHF
TGTGCCAGCGACGGGCAGGGAGGGAATCAGCCCCAGCATTTT
>.|14|TRBV11-2|TRBJ1-3|TRBD1
CASRRGLDGNTIYF
TGTGCCAGCAGGAGGGGGCTGGATGGAAACACCATATATTTT
>.|13|TRBV30|TRBJ1-5|.
CAWSVQPNQPQHF
TGTGCCTGGAGTGTACAGCCCAATCAGCCCCAGCATTTT
>.|13|TRBV19|TRBJ1-1|TRBD1
CASKGGANTEAFF
TGTGCCAGCAAAGGGGGCGCGAACACTGAAGCTTTCTTT
>.|15|TRBV2|TRBJ2-5|.
CASSRDARGWETQYF
TGTGCCAGCAGTCGGGACGCCCGGGGGTGGGAGACCCAGTACTTC
>.|14|TRBV19|TRBJ1-1|.
CASSIAGWNTEAFF
TGTGCCAGTAGTATTGCAGGGTGGAACACTGAAGCTTTCTTT
>.|11|TRBV30|TRBJ1-1|TRBD1
CAWDRDTEAFF
TGTGCCTGGGACAGGGACACTGAAGCTTTCTTT
>few|14|TRBV28|TRBJ1-5|.
CASRSVGAPGTQHF
TGTGCCAGCAGGAGTGTGGGGGCTCCGGGGACCCAGCATTTT
>.|16|TRBV19|TRBJ2-2|.
CATRQSGLKNTGELFF
TGTGCCACCCGACAGTCGGGACTCAAGAACACCGGGGAGCTGTTTTTT
>.|15|TRBV4-1|TRBJ1-2|TRBD1
CASSQAQGADYGYTF
TGCGCCAGCAGCCAAGCGCAGGGGGCGGACTATGGCTACACCTTC
>.|12|TRBV30|TRBJ2-2|.
CAWSLNTGELFF
TGTGCCTGGAGCTTAAACACCGGGGAGCTGTTTTTT
>.|15|TRBV7-9|TRBJ1-1|TRBD1
CASSFPGGGGAEAFF
TGTGCCAGCAGTTTTCCAGGGGGCGGGGGAGCTGAAGCTTTCTTT
>once|16|TRBV5-1|TRBJ2-5|.
CASSPHGRGGQETQYF
TGCGCCAGCAGCCCACATGGGAGGGGGGGACAAGAGACCCAGTACTTC
>.|14|TRBV14|TRBJ2-1|TRBD2
CASSPGLASDEQFF
TGTGCCAGCAGCCCAGGACTAGCAAGCGATGAGCAGTTCTTC
>.|16|TRBV7-3|TRBJ1-3|.
CASSLNPGGPGNTIYF
TGTGCCAGCAGCTTAAATCCAGGCGGGCCCGGAAACACCATATATTTT
>.|15|TRBV9|TRBJ2-1|.
CASSGSGSSYNEQFF
TGTGCCAGCAGCGGCTCGGGGAGCTCCTACAATGAGCAGTTCTTC
>.|14|TRBV28|TRBJ1-5|.
CASRVQGSNQPQHF
TGTGCCAGCAGAGTTCAGGGGAGTAATCAGCCCCAGCATTTT
>.|15|TRBV7-9|TRBJ1-4|TRBD1
CASSGDRGTNEKLFF
TGTGCCAGCAGCGGGGACAGGGGAACTAATGAAAAACTGTTTTTT
>.|16|TRBV27|TRBJ2-1|TRBD2
CASSALQRDPRNEQFF
TGTGCCAGCAGCGCCCTCCAGCGGGACCCCCGCAATGAGCAGTTCTTC
>.|17|TRBV3-1/TRBV3-2|TRBJ2-3|TRBD2
CASSLGAGGGPSDTQYF
TGTGCCAGCAGCCTGGGGGCAGGCGGGGGGCCGTCAGATACGCAGTATTTT
>.|16|TRBV28|TRBJ2-5|.
CASNSPPGTRQETQYF
TGTGCCAGCAATTCACCTCCCGGGACACGGCAAGAGACCCAGTACTTC
>.|16|TRBV11-2|TRBJ2-3|.
CASSLRGAPPRDTQYF
TGTGCCAGCAGCCTCAGGGGGGCCCCACCCAGAGATACGCAGTATTTT
>.|14|TRBV11-3|TRBJ1-1|TRBD1
CASRSRGSYTEAFF
TGTGCCAGCAGGAGCAGGGGGAGTTACACTGAAGCTTTCTTT
>.|14|TRBV2|TRBJ2-1|TRBD2
CASKRDSSYNEQFF
TGTGCCAGCAAGCGGGACTCCAGTTACAATGAGCAGTTCTTC
>.|14|TRBV10-1|TRBJ2-1|TRBD2
CARRLAEKANEQFF
TGCGCCAGGCGCCTAGCGGAAAAGGCCAATGAGCAGTTCTTC
>.|17|TRBV5-1|TRBJ1-2|.
CASSFGSQLTGEDGYTF
TGCGCCAGCAGCTTCGGTAGCCAACTGACCGGCGAGGATGGCTACACCTTC
>.|16|TRBV2|TRBJ2-1|.
CASSVASFSSYNEQFF
TGTGCCAGCAGTGTGGCCTCCTTTTCCTCCTACAATGAGCAGTTCTTC
>.|13|TRBV5-1|TRBJ2-7|TRBD1
CASSVGTADEQYF
TGCGCCAGCAGCGTCGGGACAGCGGACGAGCAGTACTTC
>.|14|TRBV7-9|TRBJ2-2|.
CASSSGLGTGELFF
TGTGCCAGCAGCTCCGGACTGGGGACCGGGGAGCTGTTTTTT
>.|21|TRBV19|TRBJ2-1|TRBD2
CASSIGGWASGGLSSYNEQFF
TGTGCCAGTAGTATAGGCGGTTGGGCTAGCGGGGGGCTTAGCTCCTACAATGAGCAGTTCTTC
>.|14|TRBV5-1|TRBJ2-3|TRBD1
CASSPGQGADTQYF
TGCGCCAGCAGCCCCGGACAGGGCGCAGATACGCAGTATTTT
>.|14|TRBV28|TRBJ1-1|TRBD1
CASGQGALNTEAFF
TGTGCCAGCGGACAGGGGGCATTGAACACTGAAGCTTTCTTT
>.|12|TRBV12-3/TRBV12-4|TRBJ1-5|.
CASSSPGWTQHF
TGTGCCAGCAGTTCGCCGGGATGGACCCAGCATTTT
>.|15|TRBV9|TRBJ2-7|.
CASSVATGDRDEQYF
TGTGCCAGCAGCGTAGCTACGGGAGACAGGGACGAGCAGTACTTC
>.|13|TRBV5-1|TRBJ2-2|.
CASSLEAGGELFF
TGCGCCAGCAGCTTGGAGGCCGGGGGGGAGCTGTTTTTT
>.|15|TRBV2|TRBJ2-2|TRBD2
CASSGSGGNTGELFF
TGTGCCAGCAGTGGAAGCGGGGGAAACACCGGGGAGCTGTTTTTT
>.|12|TRBV29-1|TRBJ1-1|.
CSVTFGGTEAFF
TGCAGCGTTACATTCGGGGGGACTGAAGCTTTCTTT
>.|16|TRBV19|TRBJ2-7|TRBD2
CASSLRGGGDFYEQYF
TGTGCCAGTAGCCTGCGTGGCGGGGGAGATTTTTACGAGCAGTACTTC
>.|14|TRBV7-8|TRBJ2-5|.
CASSLVLAGGTQYF
TGTGCCAGCAGCTTAGTACTAGCCGGGGGGACCCAGTACTTC
>.|13|TRBV13|TRBJ2-1|.
CASSQTSNNEQFF
TGTGCCAGCAGCCAAACTAGCAATAATGAGCAGTTCTTC
>.|14|TRBV10-1|TRBJ2-5|TRBD1
CASSESTGQETQYF
TGCGCCAGCAGTGAGTCGACAGGGCAAGAGACCCAGTACTTC
>.|14|TRBV7-9|TRBJ2-5|.
CASSSLENRETQYF
TGTGCCAGCAGCTCACTCGAGAACCGGGAGACCCAGTACTTC
>.|14|TRBV5-4|TRBJ2-4|TRBD2
CASSLDLAVNIQYF
TGTGCCAGCAGCTTGGACCTAGCGGTAAACATTCAGTACTTC
>.|11|TRBV7-2|TRBJ2-4|.
CASSAGSIQYF
TGTGCCAGCAGCGCGGGGTCCATTCAGTACTTC
>.|15|TRBV19|TRBJ1-5|.
CASSIIGQPNQPQHF
TGTGCCAGTAGTATTATTGGGCAACCGAATCAGCCCCAGCATTTT
>.|14|TRBV5-6|TRBJ2-1|TRBD2
CASSGLPSGSSLIF
TGTGCCAGCAGCGGTCTTCCTAGCGGTAGCAGTTTAATCTTC
>.|15|TRBV18|TRBJ1-2|.
CASSLGQGVHYGYTF
TGTGCCAGCTCACTCGGGCAGGGCGTTCACTATGGCTACACCTTC
>.|15|TRBV5-1|TRBJ1-1|.
CASSSFETANTEAFF
TGCGCCAGCAGCTCATTTGAGACAGCGAACACTGAAGCTTTCTTT
>.|13|TRBV18|TRBJ1-1|TRBD1
CASSLTGDTEAFF
TGTGCCAGCTCGCTGACAGGGGACACTGAAGCTTTCTTT
>.|15|TRBV11-3|TRBJ2-1|TRBD2
CASSLSSGSSNEQFF
TGTGCCAGCAGCTTATCTAGCGGGAGTAGCAATGAGCAGTTCTTC
>.|15|TRBV19|TRBJ1-6|TRBD1
CASSEQGRVYSPLHF
TGTGCCAGTAGTGAACAGGGGCGGGTTTACTCACCCCTCCACTTT
>once|15|TRBV4-3|TRBJ2-2|.
CASSQGLSVTGELFF
TGCGCCAGCAGCCAAGGACTCTCAGTCACCGGGGAGCTGTTTTTT
>.|16|TRBV4-3|TRBJ2-6|.
CASSQTAGTGANVLTF
TGCGCCAGCAGCCAAACCGCCGGGACTGGGGCCAACGTCCTGACTTTC
>.|14|TRBV10-2|TRBJ1-1|.
CASSEFPEREKAFF
TGCGCCAGCAGTGAGTTTCCAGAGCGGGAGAAGGCTTTCTTT